Listed here are 25 T cell receptor beta chains from one sample, sequenced in a study of blood T cell repertoires in COVID-19. Method: immunoSEQ multiplex PCR; TCRdb's copy keeps in-frame clones and lacks some. This sample has over 200,000 clones; 85% to 90% occur once, and the top ten carry roughly 10%. Source material: peripheral blood. The receptors shown here come from a man aged 50-59 years with COVID-19, enrolled during active disease.

The chain couples TRBV24-1 to TRBJ2-1; 10 bases match TRBD2. The CDR3 has 16 amino acids. CDR1 is KGHDR, CDR2 SFDVKD, per germline. V lost 4 bases, J lost 3 bases, and 5 bases stayed unmatched. This CDR3 reads CATSDGASGGYNEQFF. CDR3 sequence (DNA): TGTGCCACCAGTGACGGAGCTAGCGGGGGCTACAATGAGCAGTTCTTC.

The CDR3 region has the DNA TGTGCCAGCAGCTTAGTCCCTAGCGACACAGATACGCAGTATTTT. Encoded protein: CASSLVPSDTDTQYF. This sequence joins TRBV7-8 and TRBJ2-3, with D maybe TRBD2 (6 bases). Germline V CDR1 and CDR2: SGHVS, FQNEAQ. Trimming took 1 base from V and 2 from J, leaving 10 bases between them. CDR3 size: 15 residues. Looking up the rest from reference TRBV7-8 and TRBJ2-3 gives the full variable domain: GAGVSQSPRYKVAKRGQDVALRCDPISGHVSLFWYQQALGQGPEFLTYFQNEAQLDKSGLPSDRFFAERPEGSVSTLKIQRTQQEDSAVYLCASSLVPSDTDTQYFGPGTRLTVL.

This chain links TRBV7-6 with TRBJ2-5; TRBD1 might be the D (6 bases). Germline lookup yields CDR1 SGHVS and CDR2 FNYEAQ. Trimming pared 0 bases from V and 2 bases from J, leaving 7 bases between. The CDR3 totals 14 residues. This CDR3 is CASSLATGQETQYF. The DNA for the CDR3 is TGTGCCAGCAGCTTAGCGACAGGTCAAGAGACCCAGTACTTC.

The chain joins TRBV5-1 to TRBJ2-2; D uncertain. CDR3 length: 15 amino acids. V was shortened by 0 bases and J by 4 bases, with 10 bases between the two germline ends. Germline assignment: CDR1 SGHRS and CDR2 YFSETQ. The CDR3 nucleotides are TGCGCCAGCAGCTTGGTAACTCTCGGCACCGGGGAGCTGTTTTTT. It yields the protein CASSLVTLGTGELFF.

The gene calls are TRBV4-3 and TRBJ2-7, with 12 bases fitting TRBD2. Trimming removed 3 bases from V and 4 bases from J; junction bases left unmatched: 7. Germline V gives CDR1 LGHNA, CDR2 YSLEER. CDR3 length: 16 residues. The CDR3 nucleotides read TGCGCCAGCAGCCATGCTAGCGGGGGGGCTGGGTACGAGCAGTACTTC. Its protein is CASSHASGGAGYEQYF.

The CDR3 nucleotides read TGTGCCAGCAGCGTAAGTAATCGTGGGGCAGACGCTTTCTTT. Protein product: CASSVSNRGADAFF. The chain couples TRBV9 to TRBJ1-1, with D tentatively TRBD1 (5 bases). Trimming shortened V by 1 base and J by 11 bases, and 18 bases separated the two germline ends. Per the germline V gene, CDR1 is SGDLS and CDR2 is YYNGEE. The CDR3 runs 14 residues.

The CDR3 here is CASSPPGGQPQHF. In DNA, the CDR3 is TGTGCCAGCTCTCCCCCGGGGGGGCAGCCCCAGCATTTT. The chain combines TRBV18 with TRBJ1-5, with D perhaps matching TRBD1 (5 bases). The CDR3 consists of 13 residues. V shed 6 bases and J shed 7 bases, with 13 bases lying between them. Germline CDR1 reads KGHSH; CDR2 reads LQKENI.

The chain recombines TRBV6-5 with TRBJ2-3, with D hard to call. V was pared by 2 bases and J by 4 bases, with 7 bases between. CDR1 is MNHEY and CDR2 is SVGAGI in the germline V gene. The CDR3 totals 13 residues. CDR3 loop: CASSYKEPDTQYF. The CDR3 nucleotides are TGTGCCAGCAGTTACAAGGAGCCAGATACGCAGTATTTT.

This clone was seen once. V usage is TRBV20-1 and J usage is TRBJ1-4; TRBD1 might be the D (5 bases). V was cut by 3 bases and J by 8 bases, with 13 bases left in between. Germline CDR1 is DFQATT and CDR2 is SNEGSKA (reference sequence). The CDR3 runs to 13 residues. CDR3 coding DNA: TGCAGTGCTAGTGGGGCCACCCCGGAAAAACTGTTTTTT. The encoded protein is CSASGATPEKLFF.

This sequence joins TRBV3-1 (or the pseudogene TRBV3-2) and TRBJ1-5, with D possibly being TRBD1 (6 bases). The germline CDR1 and CDR2 sequences are LGHDT and YNNKEL (reference sequence). V dropped 1 base and J dropped 10 bases, with 14 bases sitting between them. The CDR3 totals 14 residues. DNA of the CDR3: TGTGCCAGCAGCCAAGGAGGGCAGGGGCGACCCCAGCATTTT. This gives the protein CASSQGGQGRPQHF.

The chain links TRBV19 to TRBJ2-2, with 9 bases that match TRBD2. Trimming at V came to 3 bases and at J to 5 bases, leaving 10 bases not matched to a gene. Looked up from germline, CDR1 is LNHDA and CDR2 is SQIVND (reference sequence). This CDR3 has 17 residues. The CDR3 loop reads CASSMSRTSVDTGELFF. CDR3 DNA: TGTGCCAGTAGTATGAGCCGGACTAGCGTTGATACCGGGGAGCTGTTTTTT.

This chain joins TRBV29-1 and TRBJ1-4, with a tentative D call TRBD1 (5 bases). V was pared by 6 bases and J by 5 bases, with 16 bases between. The CDR3 sequence is 14 residues long. Germline values: CDR1 SQVTM, CDR2 ANQGSEA. The chain's CDR3 is CSVGVGGRNEKLFF. CDR3 coding DNA: TGCAGCGTCGGAGTGGGGGGTAGGAATGAAAAACTGTTTTTT.

This clone has a single count. V gene TRBV15 combines with J gene TRBJ2-1, with 12 bases matching TRBD1. Looked up from germline, CDR1 is LNHNV and CDR2 is YYDKDF (reference sequence). The CDR3 runs to 16 residues. V dropped 2 bases and J dropped 12; count of bases not matched to a gene: 11. The CDR3 bases are TGTGCCACCAGCAGAACCTCGGGGACAGGGGGCGCGGGGCAGTTCTTC. Translation gives CATSRTSGTGGAGQFF. The full variable domain, with the rest looked up from reference TRBV15 and TRBJ2-1, is DAMVIQNPRYQVTQFGKPVTLSCSQTLNHNVMYWYQQKSSQAPKLLFHYYDKDFNNEADTPDNFQSRRPNTSFCFLDIRSPGLGDTAMYLCATSRTSGTGGAGQFFGPGTRLTVL.

The chain is built from TRBV9 and TRBJ1-3; TRBD1 agrees at 8 bases. The CDR3 runs 17 residues. CDR1 and CDR2 (germline): SGDLS, YYNGEE. The trim removed 4 bases at V and 4 bases at J, leaving 13 bases unmatched. The CDR3 DNA follows: TGTGCCAGCAGCCCAGACAGGGGAGGACTGTCCGGAAACACCATATATTTT. This codes for CASSPDRGGLSGNTIYF.

J is TRBJ2-1 and V is TRBV10-3; 8 bases match TRBD2. Germline CDR1 is ENHRY and CDR2 is SYGVKD. V gave up 5 bases and J gave up 9 bases; unmatched junction bases: 24. The CDR3 contains 19 residues. CDR3 DNA sequence: TGTGCCATCAGTAAAAGGCCAGGGGTCGGGACTAGTGTAGCACCTGAGCAGTTCTTC. Translated: CAISKRPGVGTSVAPEQFF.

This clone was detected only once. The chain employs TRBV7-3 and TRBJ2-1; 11 bases line up with TRBD1. The J segment lost 9 bases and the V segment lost 1 base, leaving 5 bases of the junction unmatched. Germline CDR1 SGHTA, CDR2 FQGTGA. CDR3 length equals 15 residues. The CDR3: CASSLMGTGGFEQFF. The DNA for the CDR3 is TGTGCCAGCAGCTTAATGGGGACAGGGGGTTTTGAGCAGTTCTTC.

J is TRBJ1-3 and V is TRBV5-6, with TRBD1 identical over 8 bases. Germline lookup yields CDR1 SGHDT and CDR2 YYEEEE. This CDR3 comprises 15 residues. Germline trimming cut 2 bases from V and 0 bases from J; bases unmatched to any gene: 1. The CDR3 spells CASSFGQGSGNTIYF. The CDR3 DNA reads TGTGCCAGCAGCTTCGGACAGGGCTCTGGAAACACCATATATTTT.

V and J are TRBV11-2 and TRBJ2-3; 9 nucleotides line up with TRBD2. The CDR3 consists of 16 residues. Germline CDR1 is SGHAT and CDR2 is FQNNGV. V shed 2 bases, J shed 12 bases, and the junction held 15 bases outside the gene matches. The CDR3 coding sequence is TGTGCCAGCAGCTTATGGGCAGCCGGGCGGGAGGGCCCCCAGTATTTT. Its translation is CASSLWAAGREGPQYF.

In this sample, this clone turned up once. The rearrangement links TRBV25-1 to TRBJ1-2; unclear D gene. The CDR3 has 12 residues. Trimming took off 9 bases at V and 4 bases at J, with 12 bases between the two ends. The V gene's germline CDR1 is MGHDK and CDR2 SYGVNS. In DNA form, the CDR3 reads TGTGCCAGTCGTTCTGGAGTCTATGGCTACACCTTC. Residues: CASRSGVYGYTF.

This sequence joins TRBV2 and TRBJ2-5; TRBD1 aligns across 7 bases. Germline CDR1 is SNHLY and CDR2 is FYNNEI. V dropped 6 bases and J dropped 5; count of bases not matched to a gene: 9. This CDR3 is built from 14 residues. The DNA of the CDR3 is TGTGCCAGCAGCTTTGAGACAGGGCTGGAGACCCAGTACTTC. Protein: CASSFETGLETQYF.

This clone occurred a few times. CDR3 in amino acids: CASSSWAENTEAFF. Here the CDR3 DNA reads TGTGCCAGCAGCTCCTGGGCCGAGAACACTGAAGCTTTCTTT. The rearrangement uses TRBV6-5 and TRBJ1-1; D uncertain. Germline assignment: CDR1 MNHEY and CDR2 SVGAGI. The V end lost 6 bases, the J end lost 1 base, and 12 bases lay between the germline ends. This CDR3 is 14 amino acids long.

The J gene is TRBJ2-2, the V gene TRBV18, with D possibly TRBD1 on 6 matching bases. The CDR3 is 16 residues long. Trimming removed 3 bases from V and 2 bases from J, with 13 bases in between. Germline CDR1 is KGHSH and CDR2 is LQKENI. The CDR3 loop is CASSPYRTDNTGELFF. Here the CDR3 DNA reads TGTGCCAGCTCACCTTACCGGACAGACAACACCGGGGAGCTGTTTTTT.

The chain combines TRBV5-4 with TRBJ1-4; 7 bases map to TRBD1. After removal of 3 bases from V and 2 bases from J, the junction contained 4 bases not matched to a gene. Germline loops: CDR1 SGHNT, CDR2 YYREEE (reference sequence). This CDR3 region has 15 residues. The CDR3 nucleotides are TGTGCCAGCAGCTCCGACAGGGAGACTAATGAAAAACTGTTTTTT. As protein: CASSSDRETNEKLFF.

The chain couples TRBV21-1 to TRBJ2-4; the D call TRBD2 from the table was never checked on the DNA. TRBV21-1 is an annotated pseudogene. The CDR3 contains 19 residues. CDR3 coding DNA: TGTGCCAGCAGCAAAAGCGGGATGTTACGGGGACTAGCCAAAAACATTCAGTACTTC. It is translated as CASSKSGMLRGLAKNIQYF.

V gene TRBV25-1 combines with J gene TRBJ1-1; D is unresolved. V was pared by 6 bases and J by 7 bases, with 9 bases between. Germline lookup yields CDR1 MGHDK and CDR2 SYGVNS. The CDR3 is made up of 11 amino acids. The CDR3 protein is CASRNLLEAFF. Here the CDR3 DNA reads TGTGCCAGCAGAAACTTACTTGAAGCTTTCTTT.